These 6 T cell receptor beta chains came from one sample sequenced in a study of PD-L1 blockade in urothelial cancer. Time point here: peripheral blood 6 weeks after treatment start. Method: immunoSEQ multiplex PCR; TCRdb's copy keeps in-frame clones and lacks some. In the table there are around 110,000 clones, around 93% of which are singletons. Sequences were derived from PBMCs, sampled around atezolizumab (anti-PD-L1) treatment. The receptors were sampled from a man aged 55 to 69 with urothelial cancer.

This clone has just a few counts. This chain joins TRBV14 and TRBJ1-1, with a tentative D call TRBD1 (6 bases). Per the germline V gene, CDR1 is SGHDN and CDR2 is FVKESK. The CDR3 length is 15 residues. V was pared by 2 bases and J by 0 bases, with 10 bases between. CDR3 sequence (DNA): TGTGCCAGCAGCCAATTGACAGGAATGAACACTGAAGCTTTCTTT. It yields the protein CASSQLTGMNTEAFF.

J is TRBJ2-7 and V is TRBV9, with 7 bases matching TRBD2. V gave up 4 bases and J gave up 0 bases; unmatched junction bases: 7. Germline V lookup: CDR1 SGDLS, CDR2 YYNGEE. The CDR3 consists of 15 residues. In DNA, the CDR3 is TGTGCCAGCAGCCCAGGAGGCGGGAGCTCCTACGAGCAGTACTTC. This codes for CASSPGGGSSYEQYF.

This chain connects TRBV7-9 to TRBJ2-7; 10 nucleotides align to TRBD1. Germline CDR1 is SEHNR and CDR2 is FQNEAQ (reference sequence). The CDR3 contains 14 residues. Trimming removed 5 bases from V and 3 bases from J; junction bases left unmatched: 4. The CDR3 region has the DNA TGTGCCAGCAGCCCCCGGGACAGGGGCTACGAGCAGTACTTC. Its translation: CASSPRDRGYEQYF.

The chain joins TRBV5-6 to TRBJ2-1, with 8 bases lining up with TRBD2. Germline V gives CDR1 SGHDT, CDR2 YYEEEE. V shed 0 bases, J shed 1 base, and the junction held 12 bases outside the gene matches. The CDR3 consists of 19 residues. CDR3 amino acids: CASSLGVTRAGGSYNEQFF. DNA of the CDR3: TGTGCCAGCAGCTTGGGGGTCACGCGGGCGGGAGGTTCCTACAATGAGCAGTTCTTC.

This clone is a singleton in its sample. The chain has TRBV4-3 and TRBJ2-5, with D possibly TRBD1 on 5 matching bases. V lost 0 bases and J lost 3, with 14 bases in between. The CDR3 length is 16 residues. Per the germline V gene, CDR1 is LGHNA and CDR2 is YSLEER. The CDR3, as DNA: TGCGCCAGCAGCCAAGAACGGCTGGGGCGAGAAGAGACCCAGTACTTC. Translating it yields CASSQERLGREETQYF.

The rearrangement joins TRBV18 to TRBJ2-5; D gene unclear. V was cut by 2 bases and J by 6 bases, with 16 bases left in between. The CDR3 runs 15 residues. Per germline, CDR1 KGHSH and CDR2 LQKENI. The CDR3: CASSPGVDQRQTQYF. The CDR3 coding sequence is TGTGCCAGCTCACCAGGTGTTGACCAGCGACAGACCCAGTACTTC. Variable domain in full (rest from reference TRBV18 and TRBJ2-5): NAGVMQNPRHLVRRRGQEARLRCSPMKGHSHVYWYRQLPEEGLKFMVYLQKENIIDESGMPKERFSAEFPKEGPSILRIQQVVRGDSAAYFCASSPGVDQRQTQYFGPGTRLLVL.